This TCR beta chain was found in a study of cytomegalovirus exposure and HLA in healthy donors. Use of 60 Vbeta and 13 Jbeta primers characterized the PCR. Repertoires were generated with immunoSEQ multiplex PCR, while TCRdb's copy carries only in-frame clones and drops some. Of more than 95,000 clones listed, 77% were seen once; the top ten hold roughly 12%. Study-level findings and limits: When a later analysis was performed, an Asian-associated ancestry cluster reportedly had fewer N-insertions than the roughly 700-donor mean.

With respect to this clone: Its antigen is not known.

Per germline, CDR1 SGHVS and CDR2 FQNEAQ. V was pared by 4 bases and J by 9 bases, with 10 bases of the junction left unmatched. This CDR3 spans 14 amino acids. This rearrangement joins TRBV7-8 to TRBJ2-5, with TRBD2 matching over 8 bases. The sample taken for sequencing was PBMCs. This receptor was taken from a woman between 40 and 55 years old in good health and CMV-seropositive. CDR3 amino acids: CASSSQGMREAQYF. CDR3 nucleotide sequence: TGTGCCAGCAGCTCGCAGGGGATGCGGGAGGCCCAGTACTTC.